This T cell receptor (beta chain) was found in a study of Ad26.COV2.S vaccination and SARS-CoV-2 variants. The overall study: Donor was in the COV1001 Ad26.COV2.S trial arm. Participants got Ad26.COV2.S intramuscularly, once or twice 56 days apart. Study results and caveats: People who got the vaccine had more spike-specific TCR breadth than people who got placebo. Comparable non-spike TCR breadth was observed in vaccine and placebo recipients.

Sequencing was performed with immunoSEQ multiplex PCR; in TCRdb, only in-frame clones are kept and a portion is missing. The sample yields roughly 700,000 clones, 70% to 90% seen once. A note on this clone: Its target is not known.

V shed 0 bases and J shed 7 bases, with 12 bases lying between them. Germline V CDR1 and CDR2: LNHNV, YYDKDF (reference sequence). The CDR3 is 14 residues long. The treatment here: around 19 received Ad26.COV2.S at low or high dose, single or two shots; several received placebo; per-sample allocation not given. After the first vaccine or placebo injection, samples were drawn on day 63. Sequences were derived from peripheral blood, sampled in a trial of Ad26.COV2.S vaccine versus placebo. The TCR comes from a person between 18 and 60 years old who received the Ad26.COV2.S COVID-19 vaccine or a placebo. The gene calls are TRBV15 and TRBJ1-1; D gene unclear. The CDR3, as DNA: TGTGCCACCAGCAGAGATTTGGCTTCGGGTGAAGCTTTCTTT. Protein sequence: CATSRDLASGEAFF.